This TCR beta chain originates from a study of Graves' ophthalmopathy and Graves' hyperthyroidism. This clonotype was seen many times. The junction and the germline gene differ at one end; a read error may be behind it. RNA transcripts served as template for amplifying TCR beta CDR3 sequences. The workflow started with a first-round RT-PCR run with HTBI primers and then moved on to a second-round multiplex PCR. Via MiXCR, TCRdb re-called the multiplex PCR reads, giving one row per CDR3 protein. The table lists around 40,000 distinct CDR3 sequences, roughly half of them singletons. CDR1 and CDR2 (germline): KGHDR, SFDVKD. This CDR3 contains 13 residues.

The rearrangement links TRBV24-1 to TRBJ2-1; the D is unclear. This TCR was recovered from an adult man with Graves' ophthalmopathy. What was sequenced was peripheral blood. The CDR3 DNA is TGTGCCACCAGTACTCAACTCAACAATGAGCGGTTCTTC. Protein sequence: CATSTQLNNERFF.